The clone carrying this T cell receptor beta chain is medium-sized by share. CD25-based Treg depletion was applied to purified naive CD4+ T cells. V dropped 0 bases and J dropped 1 base, with 4 bases sitting between them. Germline V gene data show CDR1 as SGHRS and CDR2 as YFSETQ. The CDR3 loop spans 13 amino acids. Semi-nested PCR with Nested Universal Primer A followed constant-region reverse priming of full-length variable regions. TCRdb reanalysed the 5' RACE reads using MiXCR and keeps one entry per CDR3 protein. The sample contains fewer than 65,000 distinct CDR3 sequences, under 35% of which appear only once.

Sequenced sample: tumor-infiltrating naive CD4+ T cells sorted from the breast tumor. The subset: naive CD4+ T cells, CD4+CD45RA+CD25-. The receptor was derived from a female donor with breast cancer. This chain joins TRBV5-1 and TRBJ1-2; D not certain. For the CDR3, the DNA is TGCGCCAGCAGCTTGGACAGTAACTATGGCTACACCTTC. It specifies CASSLDSNYGYTF.